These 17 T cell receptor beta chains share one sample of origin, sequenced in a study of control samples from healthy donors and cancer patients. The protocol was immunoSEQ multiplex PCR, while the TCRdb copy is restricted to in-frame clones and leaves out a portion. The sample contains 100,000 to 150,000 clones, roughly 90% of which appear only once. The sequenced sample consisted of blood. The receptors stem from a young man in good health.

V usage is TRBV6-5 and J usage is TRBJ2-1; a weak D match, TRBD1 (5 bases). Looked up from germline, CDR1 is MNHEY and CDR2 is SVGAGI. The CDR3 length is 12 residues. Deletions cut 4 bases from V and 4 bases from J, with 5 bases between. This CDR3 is CASSSGYNEQFF. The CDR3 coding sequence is TGTGCCAGCAGTTCAGGGTACAATGAGCAGTTCTTC.

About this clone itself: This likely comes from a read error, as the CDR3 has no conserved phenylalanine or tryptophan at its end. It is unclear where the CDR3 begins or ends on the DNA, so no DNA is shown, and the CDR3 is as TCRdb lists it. CDR3 residues: CASSNQGALTLR. This chain joins TRBV21-1 and TRBJ1-2; the D call in the table, TRBD1, was not verified against the DNA. TRBV21-1 is described as a pseudogene. The CDR3 spans 12 amino acids, including both terminal residues.

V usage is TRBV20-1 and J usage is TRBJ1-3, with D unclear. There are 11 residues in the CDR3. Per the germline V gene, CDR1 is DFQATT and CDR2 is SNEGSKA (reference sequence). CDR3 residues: CSTSAGNTIYF. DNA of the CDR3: TGCAGCACATCGGCCGGAAACACCATATATTTT.

The CDR3 DNA is TGTGCCAGCAGCTTAATCGGGGGCACCGGGGAGCTGTTTTTT. Translating it yields CASSLIGGTGELFF. The chain employs TRBV11-2 and TRBJ2-2; possibly TRBD2 for D (6 bases). Germline CDR1 SGHAT, CDR2 FQNNGV. The CDR3 contains 14 residues. Trimming cost V 2 bases and J 4 bases, with 8 bases left between them.

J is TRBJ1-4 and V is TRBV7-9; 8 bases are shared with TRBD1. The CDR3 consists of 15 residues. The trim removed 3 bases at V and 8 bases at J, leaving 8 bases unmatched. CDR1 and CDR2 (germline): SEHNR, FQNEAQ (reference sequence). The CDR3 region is CASSFTTGVEEKLFF. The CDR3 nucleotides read TGTGCCAGCAGCTTCACGACAGGGGTAGAGGAAAAACTGTTTTTT. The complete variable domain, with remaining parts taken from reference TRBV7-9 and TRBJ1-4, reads DTGVSQNPRHKITKRGQNVTFRCDPISEHNRLYWYRQTLGQGPEFLTYFQNEAQLEKSRLLSDRFSAERPKGSFSTLEIQRTEQGDSAMYLCASSFTTGVEEKLFFGSGTQLSVL.

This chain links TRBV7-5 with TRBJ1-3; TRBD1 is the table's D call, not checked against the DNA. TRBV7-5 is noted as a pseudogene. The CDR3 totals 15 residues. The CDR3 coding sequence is TGTGCCAGAAGCTTAGACACCTCACCTGGAAACACCATATATTTT. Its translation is CARSLDTSPGNTIYF.

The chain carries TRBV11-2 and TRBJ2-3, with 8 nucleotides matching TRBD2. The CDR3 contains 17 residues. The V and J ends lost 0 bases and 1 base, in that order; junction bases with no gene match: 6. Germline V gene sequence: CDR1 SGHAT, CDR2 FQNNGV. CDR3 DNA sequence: TGTGCCAGCAGCTTAGATATGGTGCGGGGGGGCACAGATACGCAGTATTTT. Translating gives CASSLDMVRGGTDTQYF.

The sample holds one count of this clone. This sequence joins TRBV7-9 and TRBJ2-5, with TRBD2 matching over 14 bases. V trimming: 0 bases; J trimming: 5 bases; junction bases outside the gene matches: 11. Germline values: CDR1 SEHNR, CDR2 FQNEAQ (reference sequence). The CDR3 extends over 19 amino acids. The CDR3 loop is CASSLAWGLAGVGRETQYF. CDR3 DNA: TGTGCCAGCAGCTTAGCCTGGGGACTAGCGGGGGTCGGTAGGGAGACCCAGTACTTC.

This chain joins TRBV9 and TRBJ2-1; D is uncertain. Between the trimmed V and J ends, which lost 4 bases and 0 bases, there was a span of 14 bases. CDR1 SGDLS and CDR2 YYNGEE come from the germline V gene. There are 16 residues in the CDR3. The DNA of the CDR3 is TGTGCCAGCAGCCCACCGACGGTAAGCTCCTACAATGAGCAGTTCTTC. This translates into CASSPPTVSSYNEQFF.

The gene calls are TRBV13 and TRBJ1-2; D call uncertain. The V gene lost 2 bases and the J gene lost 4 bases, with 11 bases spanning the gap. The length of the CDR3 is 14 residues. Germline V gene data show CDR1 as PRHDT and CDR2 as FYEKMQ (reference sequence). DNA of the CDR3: TGTGCCAGCAGCTTATACAAGGGCCCCTATGGCTACACCTTC. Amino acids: CASSLYKGPYGYTF.

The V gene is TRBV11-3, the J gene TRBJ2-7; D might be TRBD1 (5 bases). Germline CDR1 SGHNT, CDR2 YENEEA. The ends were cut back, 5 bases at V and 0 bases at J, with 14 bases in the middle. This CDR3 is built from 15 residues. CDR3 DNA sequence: TGTGCCAGCAGCCTCTCGACAGAAACCTCCTACGAGCAGTACTTC. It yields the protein CASSLSTETSYEQYF.

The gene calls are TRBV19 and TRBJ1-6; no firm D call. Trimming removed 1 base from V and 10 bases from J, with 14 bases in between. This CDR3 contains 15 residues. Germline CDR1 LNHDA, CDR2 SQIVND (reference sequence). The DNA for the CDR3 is TGTGCCAGTAGTATAGGCGGAATAACGGGCTCACCCCTCCACTTT. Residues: CASSIGGITGSPLHF.

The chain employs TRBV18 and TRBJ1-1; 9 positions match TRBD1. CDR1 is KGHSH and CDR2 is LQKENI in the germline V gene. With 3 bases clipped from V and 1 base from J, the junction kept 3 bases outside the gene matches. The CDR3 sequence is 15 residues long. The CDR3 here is CASSPPGQGNTEAFF. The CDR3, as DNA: TGTGCCAGCTCACCTCCGGGACAGGGGAACACTGAAGCTTTCTTT. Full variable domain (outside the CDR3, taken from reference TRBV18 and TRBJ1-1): NAGVMQNPRHLVRRRGQEARLRCSPMKGHSHVYWYRQLPEEGLKFMVYLQKENIIDESGMPKERFSAEFPKEGPSILRIQQVVRGDSAAYFCASSPPGQGNTEAFFGQGTRLTVV.

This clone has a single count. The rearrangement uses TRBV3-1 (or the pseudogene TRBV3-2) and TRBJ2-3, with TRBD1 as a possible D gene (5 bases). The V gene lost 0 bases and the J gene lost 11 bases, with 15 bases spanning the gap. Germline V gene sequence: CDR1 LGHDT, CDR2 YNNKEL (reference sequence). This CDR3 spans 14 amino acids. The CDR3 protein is CASSQEVRWGKQYF. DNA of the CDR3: TGTGCCAGCAGCCAAGAAGTAAGGTGGGGCAAGCAGTATTTT.

This chain's CDR3 is CASSDLRGSGANVLTF. CDR3 coding DNA: TGTGCCAGCAGTGATTTACGTGGCTCTGGGGCCAACGTCCTGACTTTC. V and J are TRBV6-1 and TRBJ2-6; the D is unclear. V lost 3 bases and J 0 bases, leaving 9 bases between the germline ends. In germline, CDR1 is MNHNS, CDR2 SASEGT. This CDR3 has 16 residues.

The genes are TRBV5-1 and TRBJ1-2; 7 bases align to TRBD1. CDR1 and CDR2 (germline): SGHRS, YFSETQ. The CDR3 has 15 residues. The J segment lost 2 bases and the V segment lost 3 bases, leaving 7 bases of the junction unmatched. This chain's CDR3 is CASSWDGTANYGYTF. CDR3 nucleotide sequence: TGCGCCAGCAGCTGGGACGGGACAGCGAACTATGGCTACACCTTC.

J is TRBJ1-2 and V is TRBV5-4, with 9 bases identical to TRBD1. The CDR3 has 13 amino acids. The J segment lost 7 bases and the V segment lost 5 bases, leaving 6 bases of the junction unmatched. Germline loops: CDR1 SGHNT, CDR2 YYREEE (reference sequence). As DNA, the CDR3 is TGTGCCAGCAGACTAACAGGGGGCTCTGGCTACACCTTC. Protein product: CASRLTGGSGYTF.